Presented here are 27 T cell receptor beta chains from one specimen sequenced in a study of T cell responses to AZD1222 COVID-19 vaccine. Measured with immunoSEQ multiplex PCR; TCRdb has only the in-frame clones, and not every one. Of 120,000 or so clones in the sample, about nine tenths were seen once. Sequences were derived from peripheral blood, sampled on day 0 of AZD1222 vaccination. Every receptor here comes from an adult in good health.

V is TRBV3-1 (or the pseudogene TRBV3-2) and J is TRBJ1-2; maybe TRBD1 (5 bases). Trimming stripped 2 bases from V and 8 bases from J, with 18 bases between. The germline gives CDR1 LGHDT, CDR2 YNNKEL (reference sequence). The CDR3 is 15 residues long. The DNA for the CDR3 is TGTGCCAGCAGCCAATTAATCGCAGGGAAACCGGGCTACACCTTC. Its translation is CASSQLIAGKPGYTF.

This rearrangement joins TRBV18 to TRBJ1-5; D unresolved. CDR1 is KGHSH and CDR2 is LQKENI in the germline V gene. Trimming cost V 1 base and J 0 bases, with 1 base left between them. This CDR3 is built from 13 residues. CDR3 bases: TGTGCCAGCTCACCACGTAGCAATCAGCCCCAGCATTTT. It yields the protein CASSPRSNQPQHF.

The rearrangement links TRBV2 to TRBJ1-5; D remains ambiguous. The CDR3 runs to 14 residues. Germline V gene sequence: CDR1 SNHLY, CDR2 FYNNEI. V gave up 4 bases and J gave up 3 bases, with 10 bases separating them. The CDR3 DNA follows: TGTGCCAGCAGTGGGCCGATCCCCAATCAGCCCCAGCATTTT. Residues: CASSGPIPNQPQHF.

This chain connects TRBV6-5 to TRBJ1-1; D possibly corresponds to TRBD1 (5 bases). The CDR3 is made up of 14 amino acids. The V end lost 8 bases, the J end lost 0 bases, and 13 bases lay between the germline ends. Germline V lookup: CDR1 MNHEY, CDR2 SVGAGI. CDR3 in DNA: TGTGCCAGCCGGCGGGACGCCTTGAACACTGAAGCTTTCTTT. Protein: CASRRDALNTEAFF.

The chain uses TRBV2 and TRBJ1-2; D might be TRBD1 (5 bases). CDR3 size: 13 residues. Germline V gene sequence: CDR1 SNHLY, CDR2 FYNNEI. The V end was cut by 2 bases, the J end by 8 bases, with 12 bases between. CDR3 DNA: TGTGCCAGCAGTGAATGGGGGTTGGGCGGCTACACCTTC. As protein: CASSEWGLGGYTF.

This chain links TRBV6-5 with TRBJ2-4; D is perhaps TRBD1 (6 bases). This CDR3 is 15 amino acids long. Germline CDR1 is MNHEY and CDR2 is SVGAGI. V was shortened by 6 bases and J by 0 bases, with 12 bases between the two germline ends. The CDR3 bases are TGTGCCAGCAGAATACTACAGGGAGCCAAAAACATTCAGTACTTC. Its translation is CASRILQGAKNIQYF.

V usage is TRBV2 and J usage is TRBJ1-1; D not certain. Germline V gene sequence: CDR1 SNHLY, CDR2 FYNNEI. V lost 6 bases and J 1 base, leaving 15 bases between the germline ends. The CDR3 has 15 residues. The CDR3 sequence is CASSPSTTANTEAFF. The CDR3, as DNA: TGTGCCAGCAGCCCTAGCACCACAGCGAACACTGAAGCTTTCTTT.

This clone came up once. This chain connects TRBV28 to TRBJ2-3; D assignment may be TRBD1 or TRBD2 (5 bases each). V shed 6 bases and J shed 0 bases, with 16 bases lying between them. This CDR3 is 16 amino acids long. Germline V gives CDR1 MDHEN, CDR2 SYDVKM. The CDR3 DNA reads as TGTGCCAGCAGACCACCGGGACGGACCAGCACAGATACGCAGTATTTT. Its protein product is CASRPPGRTSTDTQYF.

The chain has TRBV12-3 or TRBV12-4 and TRBJ1-1; D call uncertain. The CDR3 runs to 13 residues. Between the trimmed V and J ends, which lost 3 bases and 8 bases, there was a span of 13 bases. The CDR3 nucleotides are TGTGCCAGCAGTTTCCCCTACCTAGCCGAAGCTTTCTTT. Protein sequence: CASSFPYLAEAFF.

This clone was found once. J is TRBJ1-1 and V is TRBV28, with 9 bases that match TRBD1. CDR1 and CDR2 from the germline V gene are MDHEN and SYDVKM. V lost 6 bases and J lost 1; bases outside the gene matches: 3. The CDR3 is 14 amino acids. The DNA for the CDR3 is TGTGCCAGCAGCTTACAGGGGGCGAACACTGAAGCTTTCTTT. Amino acid sequence: CASSLQGANTEAFF.

This clone came up once. The chain carries TRBV11-2 and TRBJ1-6; 11 positions match TRBD1. The CDR3 is 17 amino acids. V gave up 5 bases and J gave up 9 bases; unmatched junction bases: 12. Germline CDR1 SGHAT, CDR2 FQNNGV. The CDR3 reads CASSDRDRGFFSSPLHF. The CDR3 coding sequence is TGTGCCAGCAGCGACCGGGACAGGGGGTTCTTTAGTTCACCCCTCCACTTT.

The rearrangement uses TRBV5-1 and TRBJ2-7; TRBD1 is a possible D gene (6 bases). V was pared by 4 bases and J by 3 bases, with 14 bases between. Per germline, CDR1 SGHRS and CDR2 YFSETQ. The CDR3 length is 14 residues. Written as DNA, the CDR3 is TGCGCCAGCAGCGGCGGACAGAGCCTCTACGAGCAGTACTTC. Its protein is CASSGGQSLYEQYF. Full variable domain (outside the CDR3, taken from reference TRBV5-1 and TRBJ2-7): KAGVTQTPRYLIKTRGQQVTLSCSPISGHRSVSWYQQTPGQGLQFLFEYFSETQRNKGNFPGRFSGRQFSNSRSEMNVSTLELGDSALYLCASSGGQSLYEQYFGPGTRLTVT.

V usage is TRBV2 and J usage is TRBJ2-7; 8 bases match TRBD1. The CDR3 runs 15 residues. Trimming took 7 bases from V and 4 from J; bases not matched to a gene: 12. CDR1 and CDR2 from the germline V gene are SNHLY and FYNNEI. In DNA, the CDR3 is TGTGCCAGCAAGGTCGGCGGACAGGGAATTTACGAGCAGTACTTC. Translated: CASKVGGQGIYEQYF.

The gene calls are TRBV7-9 and TRBJ2-7, with 8 bases matching TRBD2. The CDR3 extends over 14 amino acids. After removal of 5 bases from V and 4 bases from J, the junction contained 7 bases not matched to a gene. CDR1 and CDR2 from the germline V gene are SEHNR and FQNEAQ (reference sequence). This CDR3 reads CASSELAATYEQYF. The CDR3, as DNA: TGTGCCAGCAGCGAACTAGCGGCGACGTACGAGCAGTACTTC.

The chain employs TRBV27 and TRBJ1-1; 7 bases agree with TRBD1. Looked up from germline, CDR1 is MNHEY and CDR2 is SMNVEV (reference sequence). The CDR3 is 13 residues long. Trimming took 9 bases from V and 4 from J; bases not matched to a gene: 8. The CDR3 DNA reads as TGTGCCAGTTCCAACAGGGGTCTCACTGAAGCTTTCTTT. Its translation is CASSNRGLTEAFF.

This chain uses TRBV30 with TRBJ1-2; D is ambiguous. Germline CDR1 reads GTSNPN; CDR2 reads SVGIG (reference sequence). V lost 4 bases, J lost 8 bases, and 14 bases lay in between. The CDR3 sequence is 12 residues long. In DNA form, the CDR3 reads TGTGCCTGGAATATAGACCTGTTAGGCTACACCTTC. Protein sequence: CAWNIDLLGYTF. The full variable domain, its missing parts supplied by reference TRBV30 and TRBJ1-2, is SQTIHQWPATLVQPVGSPLSLECTVEGTSNPNLYWYRQAAGRGLQLLFYSVGIGQISSEVPQNLSASRPQDRQFILSSKKLLLSDSGFYLCAWNIDLLGYTFGSGTRLTVV.

V usage is TRBV28 and J usage is TRBJ1-1, with TRBD1 matching 7 bases. Germline loops: CDR1 MDHEN, CDR2 SYDVKM. The CDR3 sequence is 13 residues long. The junction had 5 bases not matched to a gene; V was cut back by 4 bases and J by 6 bases. CDR3 amino acids: CASSSHDRAEAFF. The CDR3 DNA is TGTGCCAGCAGTTCACATGACAGGGCTGAAGCTTTCTTT. Filled out from reference TRBV28 and TRBJ1-1, the complete variable domain reads DVKVTQSSRYLVKRTGEKVFLECVQDMDHENMFWYRQDPGLGLRLIYFSYDVKMKEKGDIPEGYSVSREKKERFSLILESASTNQTSMYLCASSSHDRAEAFFGQGTRLTVV.

The rearrangement joins TRBV2 to TRBJ1-3; no firm D call. Trimming pared 9 bases from V and 1 base from J, leaving 7 bases between. The CDR3 extends over 12 amino acids. Germline V gene lookup returns CDR1 SNHLY and CDR2 FYNNEI. The CDR3 bases are TGTGCCAGACGGGGTTCTGGAAACACCATATATTTT. Translation gives CARRGSGNTIYF.

This clone came up a few times. V and J are TRBV7-8 and TRBJ2-1, with D tentatively TRBD1 (5 bases). Germline values: CDR1 SGHVS, CDR2 FQNEAQ. This CDR3 region has 15 residues. V was pared by 5 bases and J by 4 bases, with 15 bases between. The CDR3 here is CASSPPLGHYNEQFF. DNA for the CDR3: TGTGCCAGCAGCCCCCCCCTTGGACATTACAATGAGCAGTTCTTC.

This clone was found once. The chain joins TRBV2 to TRBJ1-1; D is ambiguous. Germline lookup yields CDR1 SNHLY and CDR2 FYNNEI. Trimming stripped 6 bases from V and 4 bases from J, with 15 bases between. The CDR3 contains 14 residues. The CDR3 DNA reads TGTGCCAGCAGCAACTTGATGGAAGGCACTGAAGCTTTCTTT. This translates into CASSNLMEGTEAFF.

This clone was recorded only once. As DNA, the CDR3 is TGTGCCATCAAGGATAAGACAGACAATGAGCAGTTCTTC. This sequence encodes CAIKDKTDNEQFF. This chain joins TRBV2 and TRBJ2-1; tentatively, D is TRBD1 (5 bases). Looked up from germline, CDR1 is SNHLY and CDR2 is FYNNEI. V shed 10 bases and J shed 5 bases, with 15 bases lying between them. The CDR3 loop spans 13 amino acids. Supplemented by reference TRBV2 and TRBJ2-1, the full variable domain reads EPEVTQTPSHQVTQMGQEVILRCVPISNHLYFYWYRQILGQKVEFLVSFYNNEISEKSEIFDDQFSVERPDGSNFTLKIRSTKLEDSAMYFCAIKDKTDNEQFFGPGTRLTVL.

This clone was seen a few times. The chain joins TRBV2 to TRBJ2-2; D gene ambiguous. Trimming removed 4 bases from V and 7 bases from J, with 13 bases in between. In germline, CDR1 is SNHLY, CDR2 FYNNEI. This CDR3 is built from 14 residues. CDR3 loop: CASSVGVGYGELFF. The CDR3 DNA follows: TGTGCCAGCAGTGTTGGAGTGGGGTACGGGGAGCTGTTTTTT.

This chain uses TRBV4-1 with TRBJ2-3; the D is unclear. V was cut by 1 base and J by 2 bases, with 13 bases left in between. Germline-derived CDR1 and CDR2 are MGHRA and YSYEKL. CDR3 length equals 16 residues. The CDR3 region has the DNA TGCGCCAGCAGCCAAGGGAGCCCGCTAGTCACAGATACGCAGTATTTT. This sequence encodes CASSQGSPLVTDTQYF.

The chain carries TRBV5-1 and TRBJ2-5; 8 bases match TRBD2. This CDR3 has 16 amino acids. The germline gives CDR1 SGHRS, CDR2 YFSETQ. Trimming took 0 bases from V and 6 from J; bases not matched to a gene: 10. This CDR3 is CASSLDHSGGAKTQYF. In DNA, the CDR3 is TGCGCCAGCAGCTTGGACCACTCCGGGGGGGCGAAGACCCAGTACTTC. The full variable domain, rest sourced from reference TRBV5-1 and TRBJ2-5, is KAGVTQTPRYLIKTRGQQVTLSCSPISGHRSVSWYQQTPGQGLQFLFEYFSETQRNKGNFPGRFSGRQFSNSRSEMNVSTLELGDSALYLCASSLDHSGGAKTQYFGPGTRLLVL.

The gene calls are TRBV5-5 and TRBJ1-6; tentatively, D is TRBD1 (5 bases). The CDR3 runs to 18 residues. V lost 3 bases to trimming and J lost 0 bases, with 16 bases between them. From germline, CDR1 is SGHKS and CDR2 YYEKEE (reference sequence). CDR3: CASSSEADSRSYNSPLHF. The CDR3, as DNA: TGTGCCAGCAGCTCTGAGGCAGACAGCCGCTCCTATAATTCACCCCTCCACTTT.

The chain recombines TRBV13 with TRBJ1-4; a weak D match, TRBD1 (6 bases). Trimming stripped 5 bases from V and 0 bases from J, with 10 bases between. The CDR3 loop spans 15 amino acids. Germline CDR1 PRHDT, CDR2 FYEKMQ (reference sequence). The CDR3 is CASSGRGATNEKLFF. The CDR3 DNA reads as TGTGCCAGCAGCGGCAGGGGTGCAACTAATGAAAAACTGTTTTTT.

V is TRBV4-2 and J is TRBJ2-1; the D is unclear. Germline-derived CDR1 and CDR2 are LGHNA and YNFKEQ. Trimming left V 0 bases short and J 3 bases short, with 12 bases between. CDR3 size: 16 residues. The CDR3 loop reads CASSQDFRSDYNEQFF. The CDR3, as DNA: TGTGCCAGCAGCCAAGATTTCCGCAGCGACTACAATGAGCAGTTCTTC.